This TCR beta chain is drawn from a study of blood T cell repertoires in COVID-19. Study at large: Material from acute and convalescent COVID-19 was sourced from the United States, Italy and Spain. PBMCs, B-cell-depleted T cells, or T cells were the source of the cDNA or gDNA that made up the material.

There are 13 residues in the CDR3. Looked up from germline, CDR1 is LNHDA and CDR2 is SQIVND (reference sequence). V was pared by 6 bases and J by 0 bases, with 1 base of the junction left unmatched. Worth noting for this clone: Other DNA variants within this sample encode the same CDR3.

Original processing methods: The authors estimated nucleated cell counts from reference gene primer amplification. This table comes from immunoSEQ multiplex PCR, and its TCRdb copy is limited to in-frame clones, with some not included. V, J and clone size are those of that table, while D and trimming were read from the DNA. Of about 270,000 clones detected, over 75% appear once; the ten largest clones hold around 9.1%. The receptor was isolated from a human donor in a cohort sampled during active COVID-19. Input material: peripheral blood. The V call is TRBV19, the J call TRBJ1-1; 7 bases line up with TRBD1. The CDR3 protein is CASSDRVNTEAFF. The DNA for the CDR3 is TGTGCCAGTAGCGACAGGGTGAACACTGAAGCTTTCTTT.